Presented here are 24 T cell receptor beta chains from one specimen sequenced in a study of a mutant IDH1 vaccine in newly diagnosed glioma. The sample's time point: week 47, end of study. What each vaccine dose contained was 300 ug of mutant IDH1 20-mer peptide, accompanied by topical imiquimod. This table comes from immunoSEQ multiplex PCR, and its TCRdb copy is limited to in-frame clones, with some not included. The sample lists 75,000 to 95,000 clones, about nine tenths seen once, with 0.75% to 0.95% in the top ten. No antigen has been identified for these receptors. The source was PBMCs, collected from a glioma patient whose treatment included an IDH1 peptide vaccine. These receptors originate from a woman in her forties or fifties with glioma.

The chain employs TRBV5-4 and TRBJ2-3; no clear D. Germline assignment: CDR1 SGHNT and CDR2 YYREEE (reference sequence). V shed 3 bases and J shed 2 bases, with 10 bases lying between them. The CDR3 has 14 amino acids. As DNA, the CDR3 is TGTGCCAGCAGCTCCGGTTGGACCACAGATACGCAGTATTTT. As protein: CASSSGWTTDTQYF.

The CDR3 bases are TGTGCCAGCAGCCCTGGCGGAGAAAAACTGTTTTTT. Its protein is CASSPGGEKLFF. V gene TRBV9 combines with J gene TRBJ1-4; no reliable D call. Germline V gene lookup returns CDR1 SGDLS and CDR2 YYNGEE. The length of the CDR3 is 12 residues. V shed 4 bases and J shed 8 bases, with 9 bases lying between them.

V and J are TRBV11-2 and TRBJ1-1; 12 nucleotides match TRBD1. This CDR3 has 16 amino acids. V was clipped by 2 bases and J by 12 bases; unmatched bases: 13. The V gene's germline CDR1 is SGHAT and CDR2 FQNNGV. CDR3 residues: CASSLYHRDRGRGTFF. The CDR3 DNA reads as TGTGCCAGCAGCTTATATCATCGGGACAGGGGGCGAGGAACTTTCTTT.

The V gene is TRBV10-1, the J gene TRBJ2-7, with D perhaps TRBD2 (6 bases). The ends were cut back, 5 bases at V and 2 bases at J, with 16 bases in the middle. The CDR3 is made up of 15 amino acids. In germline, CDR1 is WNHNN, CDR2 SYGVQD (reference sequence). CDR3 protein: CASSQDWRGTYEQYF. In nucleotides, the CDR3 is TGCGCCAGCAGTCAGGACTGGCGCGGGACCTACGAGCAGTACTTC.

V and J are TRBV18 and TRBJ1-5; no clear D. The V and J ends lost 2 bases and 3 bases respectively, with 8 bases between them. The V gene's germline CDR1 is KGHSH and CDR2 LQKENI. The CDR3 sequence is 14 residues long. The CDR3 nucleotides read TGTGCCAGCTCACCAGACTCCCTCAATCAGCCCCAGCATTTT. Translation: CASSPDSLNQPQHF.

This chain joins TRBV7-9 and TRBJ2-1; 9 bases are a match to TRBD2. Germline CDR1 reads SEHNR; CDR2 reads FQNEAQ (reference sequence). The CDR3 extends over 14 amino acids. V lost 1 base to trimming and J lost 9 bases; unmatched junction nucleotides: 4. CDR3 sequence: CASSLVGGRGEQFF. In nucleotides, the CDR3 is TGTGCCAGCAGCTTAGTAGGCGGGAGGGGTGAGCAGTTCTTC. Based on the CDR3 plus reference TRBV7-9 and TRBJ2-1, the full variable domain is DTGVSQNPRHKITKRGQNVTFRCDPISEHNRLYWYRQTLGQGPEFLTYFQNEAQLEKSRLLSDRFSAERPKGSFSTLEIQRTEQGDSAMYLCASSLVGGRGEQFFGPGTRLTVL.

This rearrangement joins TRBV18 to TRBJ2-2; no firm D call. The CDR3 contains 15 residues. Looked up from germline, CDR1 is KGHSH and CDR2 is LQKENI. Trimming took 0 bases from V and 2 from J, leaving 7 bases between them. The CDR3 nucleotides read TGTGCCAGCTCACCACCGAGCACAAACACCGGGGAGCTGTTTTTT. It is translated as CASSPPSTNTGELFF.

CDR3 coding DNA: TGTGCCAGCAGTCCGCGATCTAGCCCCTACAATGAGCAGTTCTTC. Translating it yields CASSPRSSPYNEQFF. The gene calls are TRBV6-1 and TRBJ2-1, with a weak D call TRBD2 (5 bases). CDR1 and CDR2 (germline): MNHNS, SASEGT. The CDR3 sequence is 15 residues long. The germline V and J ends were trimmed by 5 bases and 2 bases, with 13 bases remaining between them.

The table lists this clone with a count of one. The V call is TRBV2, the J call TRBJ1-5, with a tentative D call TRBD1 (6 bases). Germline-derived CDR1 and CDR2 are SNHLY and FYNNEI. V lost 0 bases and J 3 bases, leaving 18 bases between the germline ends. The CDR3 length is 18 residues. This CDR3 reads CASSEATFLGHPNQPQHF. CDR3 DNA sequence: TGTGCCAGCAGTGAAGCGACCTTCTTGGGACACCCCAATCAGCCCCAGCATTTT.

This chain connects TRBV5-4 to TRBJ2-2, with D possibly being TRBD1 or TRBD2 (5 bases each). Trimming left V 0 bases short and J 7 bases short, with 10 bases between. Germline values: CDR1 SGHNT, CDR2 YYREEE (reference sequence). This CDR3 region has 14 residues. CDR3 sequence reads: CASSLVGGIGELFF. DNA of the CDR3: TGTGCCAGCAGCTTGGTTGGGGGTATCGGGGAGCTGTTTTTT.

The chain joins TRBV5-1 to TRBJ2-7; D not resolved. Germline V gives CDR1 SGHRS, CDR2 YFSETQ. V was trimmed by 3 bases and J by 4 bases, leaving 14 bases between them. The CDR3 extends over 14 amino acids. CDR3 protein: CASSYGQDGYEQYF. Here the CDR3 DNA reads TGCGCCAGCAGCTACGGCCAGGATGGGTACGAGCAGTACTTC.

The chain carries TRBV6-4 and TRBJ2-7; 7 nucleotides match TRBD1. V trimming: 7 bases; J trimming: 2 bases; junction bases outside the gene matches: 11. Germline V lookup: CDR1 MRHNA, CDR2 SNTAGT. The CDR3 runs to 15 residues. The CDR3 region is CASIYRGDSTYEQYF. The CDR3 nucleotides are TGTGCCAGCATTTATAGAGGGGACAGTACCTACGAGCAGTACTTC.

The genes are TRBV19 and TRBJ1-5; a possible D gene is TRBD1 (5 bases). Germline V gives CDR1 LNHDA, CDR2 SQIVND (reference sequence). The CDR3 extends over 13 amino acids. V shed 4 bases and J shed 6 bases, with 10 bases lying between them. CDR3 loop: CASSKSGGQPQHF. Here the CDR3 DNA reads TGTGCCAGTAGTAAGAGTGGGGGTCAGCCCCAGCATTTT.

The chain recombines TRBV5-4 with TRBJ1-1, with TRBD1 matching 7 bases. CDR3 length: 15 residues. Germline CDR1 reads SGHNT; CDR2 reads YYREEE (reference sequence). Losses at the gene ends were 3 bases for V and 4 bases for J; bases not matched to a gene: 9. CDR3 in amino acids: CASSSRGQGGTEAFF. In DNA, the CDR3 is TGTGCCAGCAGCTCCAGGGGTCAGGGGGGCACTGAAGCTTTCTTT.

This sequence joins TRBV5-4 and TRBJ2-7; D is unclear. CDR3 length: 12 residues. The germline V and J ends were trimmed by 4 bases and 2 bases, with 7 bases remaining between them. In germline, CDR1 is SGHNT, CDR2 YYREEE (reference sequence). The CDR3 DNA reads TGTGCCAGCAGCAAGGAACCCTACGAGCAGTACTTC. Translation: CASSKEPYEQYF. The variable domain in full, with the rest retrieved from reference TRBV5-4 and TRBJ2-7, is ETGVTQSPTHLIKTRGQQVTLRCSSQSGHNTVSWYQQALGQGPQFIFQYYREEENGRGNFPPRFSGLQFPNYSSELNVNALELDDSALYLCASSKEPYEQYFGPGTRLTVT.

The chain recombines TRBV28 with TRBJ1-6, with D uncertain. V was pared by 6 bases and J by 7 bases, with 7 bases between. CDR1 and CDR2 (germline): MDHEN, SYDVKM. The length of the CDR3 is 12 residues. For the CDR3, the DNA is TGTGCCAGCAGCCAGAGAAATTCACCCCTCCACTTT. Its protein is CASSQRNSPLHF. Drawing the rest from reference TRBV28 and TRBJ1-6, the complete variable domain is DVKVTQSSRYLVKRTGEKVFLECVQDMDHENMFWYRQDPGLGLRLIYFSYDVKMKEKGDIPEGYSVSREKKERFSLILESASTNQTSMYLCASSQRNSPLHFGNGTRLTVT.

CDR3 in DNA: TGTGCCAGCGTTACCCCGGCAGCTAATGAAAAACTGTTTTTT. Translated, it gives CASVTPAANEKLFF. This chain joins TRBV6-1 and TRBJ1-4; D remains unclear. The CDR3 contains 14 residues. V was clipped by 8 bases and J by 3 bases, with 13 bases between them. Germline V gene lookup returns CDR1 MNHNS and CDR2 SASEGT.

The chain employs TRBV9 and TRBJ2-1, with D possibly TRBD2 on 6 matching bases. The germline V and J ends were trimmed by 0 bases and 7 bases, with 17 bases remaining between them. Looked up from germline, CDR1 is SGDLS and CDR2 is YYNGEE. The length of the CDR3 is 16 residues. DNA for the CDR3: TGTGCCAGCAGCGTAGAGGGACGGGGGAGCAAGAATGAGCAGTTCTTC. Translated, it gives CASSVEGRGSKNEQFF.

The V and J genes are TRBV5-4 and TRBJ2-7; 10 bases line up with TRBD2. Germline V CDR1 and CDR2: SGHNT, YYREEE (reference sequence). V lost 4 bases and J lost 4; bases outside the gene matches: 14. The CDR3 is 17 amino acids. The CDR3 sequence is CASSAWRGASGSYEQYF. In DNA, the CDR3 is TGTGCCAGCAGCGCTTGGCGGGGGGCTAGCGGGAGTTACGAGCAGTACTTC.

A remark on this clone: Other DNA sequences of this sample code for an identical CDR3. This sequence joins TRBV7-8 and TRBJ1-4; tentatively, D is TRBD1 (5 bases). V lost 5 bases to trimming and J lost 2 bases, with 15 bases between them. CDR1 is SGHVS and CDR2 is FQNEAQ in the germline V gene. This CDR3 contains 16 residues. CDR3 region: CASSPLRAGTNEKLFF. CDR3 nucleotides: TGTGCCAGCAGCCCCCTGAGGGCAGGGACTAATGAAAAACTGTTTTTT.

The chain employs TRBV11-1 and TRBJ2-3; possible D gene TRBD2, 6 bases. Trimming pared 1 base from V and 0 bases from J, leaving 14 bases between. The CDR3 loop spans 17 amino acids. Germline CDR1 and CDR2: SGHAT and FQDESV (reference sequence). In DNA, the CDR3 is TGTGCCAGCAGCTTAGGTCGGGGAGGCTCTAGCACAGATACGCAGTATTTT. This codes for CASSLGRGGSSTDTQYF. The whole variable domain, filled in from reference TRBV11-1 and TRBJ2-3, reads EAEVAQSPRYKITEKSQAVAFWCDPISGHATLYWYRQILGQGPELLVQFQDESVVDDSQLPKDRFSAERLKGVDSTLKIQPAELGDSAMYLCASSLGRGGSSTDTQYFGPGTRLTVL.

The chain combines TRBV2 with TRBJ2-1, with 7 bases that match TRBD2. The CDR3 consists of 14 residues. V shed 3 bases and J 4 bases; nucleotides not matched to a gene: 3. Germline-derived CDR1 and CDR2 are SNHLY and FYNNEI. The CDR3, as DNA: TGTGCCAGCAGTGAGCTAGCGGCTTACAATGAGCAGTTCTTC. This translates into CASSELAAYNEQFF.

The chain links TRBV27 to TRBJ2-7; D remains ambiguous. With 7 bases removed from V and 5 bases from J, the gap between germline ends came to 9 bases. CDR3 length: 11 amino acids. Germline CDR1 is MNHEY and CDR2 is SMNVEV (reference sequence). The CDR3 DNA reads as TGTGCCAGCACCTCCCGGGACGAGCAGTACTTC. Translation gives CASTSRDEQYF.

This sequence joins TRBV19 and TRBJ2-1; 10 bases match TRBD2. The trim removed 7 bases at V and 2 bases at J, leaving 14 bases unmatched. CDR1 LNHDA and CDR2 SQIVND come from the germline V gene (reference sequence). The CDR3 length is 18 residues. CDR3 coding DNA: TGTGCCAGTAAAGGGCCCCTTAGCGGGAGGATACCCTACAATGAGCAGTTCTTC. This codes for CASKGPLSGRIPYNEQFF.